Presented here are 24 T cell receptor beta chains from one specimen sequenced in a study of cytomegalovirus exposure and HLA in healthy donors. Primers: 60 Vbeta forward and 13 Jbeta reverse. The data were produced by immunoSEQ multiplex PCR, yet TCRdb's version contains in-frame clones alone and is incomplete. This table holds approximately 200,000 clones, approximately 81% found once. Sample: PBMCs. Receptors were obtained from a boy aged 5-17 years in good health and CMV-seronegative.

The V call is TRBV28, the J call TRBJ2-2, with TRBD2 as a possible D gene (5 bases). Germline V gene sequence: CDR1 MDHEN, CDR2 SYDVKM. The CDR3 sequence is 13 residues long. V gave up 10 bases and J gave up 7 bases, with 16 bases separating them. CDR3 coding DNA: TGTGCCACCCTCGAGGGTCGGAACGGGGAGCTGTTTTTT. It is translated as CATLEGRNGELFF.

The CDR3 is CAWSVRLAGVLEQFF. CDR3 DNA sequence: TGTGCCTGGAGTGTACGTCTAGCGGGGGTCCTAGAGCAGTTCTTC. The V call is TRBV30, the J call TRBJ2-1; 10 bases map to TRBD2. The CDR3 extends over 15 amino acids. Germline CDR1 reads GTSNPN; CDR2 reads SVGIG (reference sequence). Losses at the gene ends were 0 bases for V and 10 bases for J; bases not matched to a gene: 9.

The chain links TRBV4-1 to TRBJ2-7; possibly TRBD1 for D (5 bases). With 9 bases removed from V and 2 bases from J, the gap between germline ends came to 14 bases. This CDR3 spans 13 amino acids. Germline loops: CDR1 MGHRA, CDR2 YSYEKL. The CDR3 DNA follows: TGCGCCAGTTCCAAAGGGGTTGCCTACGAGCAGTACTTC. Its translation: CASSKGVAYEQYF.

CDR3 DNA: TGTGCCAGCAGCCTCACTCTCCGGGATCTCTCCTACGAGCAGTACTTC. Protein product: CASSLTLRDLSYEQYF. The chain combines TRBV28 with TRBJ2-7; D might be TRBD2 (5 bases). The CDR3 totals 16 residues. CDR1 and CDR2 (germline): MDHEN, SYDVKM. Deletions cut 6 bases from V and 0 bases from J, with 18 bases between.

This clone was detected once. The J gene is TRBJ2-2, the V gene TRBV6-5; D gene ambiguous. CDR1 and CDR2 (germline): MNHEY, SVGAGI. The CDR3 has 16 residues. Trimming cost V 2 bases and J 3 bases, with 13 bases left between them. CDR3 bases: TGTGCCAGCAGTTACACATTCAGTCGGGACACCGGGGAGCTGTTTTTT. This translates into CASSYTFSRDTGELFF.

This clone was found once. The chain has TRBV7-9 and TRBJ1-1; D call uncertain. This CDR3 has 13 amino acids. Germline assignment: CDR1 SEHNR and CDR2 FQNEAQ (reference sequence). The V and J ends lost 4 bases and 0 bases respectively, with 6 bases between them. CDR3 region: CASSSKMNTEAFF. In DNA form, the CDR3 reads TGTGCCAGCAGCTCCAAAATGAACACTGAAGCTTTCTTT. Supplemented by reference TRBV7-9 and TRBJ1-1, the full variable domain reads DTGVSQNPRHKITKRGQNVTFRCDPISEHNRLYWYRQTLGQGPEFLTYFQNEAQLEKSRLLSDRFSAERPKGSFSTLEIQRTEQGDSAMYLCASSSKMNTEAFFGQGTRLTVV.

The CDR3 DNA reads TGTGCCAGCAGGATGACAGGATCCCCCCACGGCTACACCTTC. Amino acid sequence: CASRMTGSPHGYTF. The V call is TRBV2, the J call TRBJ1-2; a weak D match, TRBD1 (6 bases). The CDR3 has 14 residues. Germline lookup yields CDR1 SNHLY and CDR2 FYNNEI. V gave up 6 bases and J gave up 8 bases, with 19 bases separating them. Complete variable domain (other parts from reference TRBV2 and TRBJ1-2): EPEVTQTPSHQVTQMGQEVILRCVPISNHLYFYWYRQILGQKVEFLVSFYNNEISEKSEIFDDQFSVERPDGSNFTLKIRSTKLEDSAMYFCASRMTGSPHGYTFGSGTRLTVV.

The J gene is TRBJ1-1, the V gene TRBV5-6; D not resolved. Germline V gene data show CDR1 as SGHDT and CDR2 as YYEEEE. V was trimmed by 2 bases and J by 4 bases, leaving 15 bases between them. The CDR3 covers 15 residues. This chain's CDR3 is CASSFSEARGTEAFF. For the CDR3, the DNA is TGTGCCAGCAGCTTCTCTGAGGCCCGGGGCACTGAAGCTTTCTTT.

The CDR3 here is CASSLAKGAGNTIYF. The DNA of the CDR3 is TGTGCCAGCAGCCTTGCGAAGGGGGCTGGAAACACCATATATTTT. J is TRBJ1-3 and V is TRBV5-5; D may be TRBD1 (6 bases). The CDR3 runs 15 residues. The V gene's germline CDR1 is SGHKS and CDR2 YYEKEE (reference sequence). Trimming stripped 4 bases from V and 2 bases from J, with 13 bases between.

This clone occurred a few times. Here the CDR3 DNA reads TGCGCCAGCAGCCAAGATTTTGTAACGGGGGATGAAAAACTGTTTTTT. It specifies CASSQDFVTGDEKLFF. The rearrangement joins TRBV4-1 to TRBJ1-4; perhaps TRBD1 as D (5 bases). From germline, CDR1 is MGHRA and CDR2 YSYEKL. The length of the CDR3 is 16 residues. V lost 0 bases, J lost 6 bases, and 14 bases lay in between.

This clone was seen a few times. CDR3 loop: CASRGGAYEQYF. The CDR3, as DNA: TGTGCCAGCAGAGGGGGGGCCTACGAGCAGTACTTC. This chain joins TRBV2 and TRBJ2-7; the D gene is possibly TRBD2 (7 bases). The CDR3 has 12 amino acids. V was pared by 6 bases and J by 2 bases, with 8 bases between. Germline V gives CDR1 SNHLY, CDR2 FYNNEI.

V usage is TRBV5-4 and J usage is TRBJ1-2, with 8 bases aligning to TRBD1. The CDR3 spans 18 residues. The germline V gene has CDR1 SGHNT and CDR2 YYREEE (reference sequence). Unmatched junction bases numbered 13, after V lost 0 bases and J lost 3 bases. The CDR3 loop reads CASSLGRQGAGIYYGYTF. CDR3 in DNA: TGTGCCAGCAGCTTGGGTAGGCAGGGGGCAGGTATCTACTATGGCTACACCTTC.

The chain carries TRBV5-8 and TRBJ2-5; 9 nucleotides align to TRBD2. Trimming removed 1 base from V and 6 bases from J; junction bases left unmatched: 7. CDR3 length: 15 amino acids. The germline V gene encodes CDR1 SGHTS and CDR2 YDEGEE. CDR3 sequence: CASSLMLAGRKTQYF. Written as DNA, the CDR3 is TGTGCCAGCAGCTTGATGCTAGCGGGGAGGAAGACCCAGTACTTC.

J is TRBJ2-2 and V is TRBV9; 8 nucleotides match TRBD1. CDR1 and CDR2 (germline): SGDLS, YYNGEE. V shed 5 bases, J shed 3 bases, and the junction held 6 bases outside the gene matches. CDR3 length: 15 residues. CDR3: CASRQGQGYTGELFF. In DNA form, the CDR3 reads TGTGCCAGCAGGCAAGGACAGGGCTACACCGGGGAGCTGTTTTTT.

This clone was found once. V gene TRBV6-1 combines with J gene TRBJ1-4; the match to TRBD1 covers 8 bases. This CDR3 spans 14 amino acids. V dropped 6 bases and J dropped 2; count of bases not matched to a gene: 2. The germline gives CDR1 MNHNS, CDR2 SASEGT. CDR3 protein: CASRNRGTNEKLFF. CDR3 sequence (DNA): TGTGCCAGCAGGAACAGGGGGACTAATGAAAAACTGTTTTTT.

The chain combines TRBV28 with TRBJ2-1; 7 bases line up with TRBD2. The trim removed 2 bases at V and 6 bases at J, leaving 4 bases unmatched. From germline, CDR1 is MDHEN and CDR2 SYDVKM. This CDR3 is 14 amino acids long. CDR3 nucleotide sequence: TGTGCCAGCAGTTTACTGAGCGGGACCAATGAGCAGTTCTTC. Encoded protein: CASSLLSGTNEQFF.

The V call is TRBV30, the J call TRBJ2-7; D might be TRBD1 (6 bases). Germline CDR1 GTSNPN, CDR2 SVGIG (reference sequence). This CDR3 contains 11 residues. V shed 1 base and J shed 6 bases, with 7 bases lying between them. The CDR3 sequence: CAWSEGGEQYF. The CDR3, as DNA: TGTGCCTGGAGTGAAGGGGGCGAGCAGTACTTC.

The chain recombines TRBV5-4 with TRBJ1-5, with D uncertain. CDR1 and CDR2 (germline): SGHNT, YYREEE (reference sequence). Deletions cut 3 bases from V and 0 bases from J, with 25 bases between. The CDR3 totals 20 residues. CDR3 sequence reads: CASSSNTRPPFTNSNQPQHF. The CDR3 DNA reads TGTGCCAGCAGCTCGAATACTAGACCACCTTTTACAAATAGCAATCAGCCCCAGCATTTT.

As to this clone: The junction differs from germline at one of its ends, possibly a read error. V gene TRBV5-6 combines with J gene TRBJ1-5; D ambiguous. The CDR3 extends over 15 amino acids. Germline-derived CDR1 and CDR2 are SGHDT and YYEEEE. DNA for the CDR3: TGTGCCAGCAGCTTGAAAAGGAATAGCAGTCAGCCCCAGCATTTT. Translating it yields CASSLKRNSSQPQHF.

The CDR3 is CASSLSGGYGYTF. The CDR3 DNA sequence: TGTGCCAGCAGCTTGTCAGGGGGGTATGGCTACACCTTC. V and J are TRBV5-5 and TRBJ1-2; TRBD1 agrees at 7 bases. The V and J ends lost 1 base and 5 bases, in that order; junction bases with no gene match: 2. CDR1 SGHKS and CDR2 YYEKEE come from the germline V gene (reference sequence). CDR3 length equals 13 residues.

CDR3 nucleotide sequence: TGTGCCAGCAGCTTAGCCGGGACAGCCCTATATAGCAATCAGCCCCAGCATTTT. Its protein product is CASSLAGTALYSNQPQHF. This chain connects TRBV7-8 to TRBJ1-5; 7 bases are shared with TRBD1. CDR3 length equals 18 residues. Germline lookup yields CDR1 SGHVS and CDR2 FQNEAQ. With V trimmed by 0 bases and J by 0 bases, 8 bases remained unmatched.

The J gene is TRBJ1-5, the V gene TRBV9; maybe TRBD1 (6 bases). V was shortened by 0 bases and J by 10 bases, with 17 bases between the two germline ends. The CDR3 is made up of 15 amino acids. Germline V gene lookup returns CDR1 SGDLS and CDR2 YYNGEE. The CDR3 reads CASSVGGGPAPPQHF. DNA for the CDR3: TGTGCCAGCAGCGTAGGGGGGGGCCCGGCTCCACCCCAGCATTTT.

The chain employs TRBV7-9 and TRBJ2-7, with D maybe TRBD1 (6 bases). Per the germline V gene, CDR1 is SEHNR and CDR2 is FQNEAQ (reference sequence). The CDR3 contains 14 residues. The V gene lost 2 bases and the J gene lost 2 bases, with 10 bases spanning the gap. CDR3 in DNA: TGTGCCAGCAGCTTAACGGACAGAACCTACGAGCAGTACTTC. It codes for CASSLTDRTYEQYF.

The chain has TRBV21-1 and TRBJ2-3; TRBD2, the D gene given by the table, was not confirmed from the DNA. TRBV21-1 is designated a pseudogene. The CDR3 runs 16 residues. The CDR3 reads CASSTELARETDTQYF. Written as DNA, the CDR3 is TGTGCCAGCAGCACAGAACTAGCGAGGGAAACAGATACGCAGTATTTT.